What follows are 20 T cell receptor beta chains derived from one specimen sequenced in a study of blood T cells in healthy people across ages. Through a sample-barcoded 5' primer and a J-beta primer mix, a second PCR was run for roughly 6 to 12 cycles. TCRdb reanalysed the 5' RACE reads using MiXCR and keeps one entry per CDR3 protein. Among approximately 760,000 distinct CDR3 sequences listed, 20% to 30% were seen once. These data were also filed under a second study, of T cells of mothers and their children.

Sequences were obtained from blood. The receptor set was obtained from a boy aged 10-17 years in good health.

This chain uses TRBV13 with TRBJ2-7, with D perhaps matching TRBD1 or TRBD2 (5 bases each). Germline CDR1 reads PRHDT; CDR2 reads FYEKMQ (reference sequence). The CDR3 has 18 amino acids. The V and J ends lost 1 base and 0 bases respectively, with 19 bases between them. The CDR3 loop reads CASSLARKIEGISYEQYF. The CDR3 bases are TGTGCCAGCAGCTTAGCCCGGAAGATAGAGGGGATCTCCTACGAGCAGTACTTC.

This rearrangement joins TRBV4-3 to TRBJ2-2; the match to TRBD1 covers 8 bases. Germline CDR1 is LGHNA and CDR2 is YSLEER. This CDR3 spans 16 amino acids. V shed 1 base, J shed 6 bases, and the junction held 7 bases outside the gene matches. CDR3 in DNA: TGCGCCAGCAGCCAAGCCCTGACAGGGGTTCCCGGGGAGCTGTTTTTT. It codes for CASSQALTGVPGELFF.

V and J are TRBV5-6 and TRBJ2-1; 10 nucleotides line up with TRBD2. This CDR3 comprises 16 residues. Germline V gene data show CDR1 as SGHDT and CDR2 as YYEEEE. V dropped 3 bases and J dropped 2; count of bases not matched to a gene: 5. The CDR3 here is CASSSAGTSAYNEQFF. In DNA, the CDR3 is TGTGCCAGCAGCTCGGCCGGGACTAGCGCCTACAATGAGCAGTTCTTC.

This clonotype occurred a few times. The J gene is TRBJ2-3, the V gene TRBV29-1; 11 bases fit TRBD1. There are 14 residues in the CDR3. In germline, CDR1 is SQVTM, CDR2 ANQGSEA. V shed 7 bases and J 6 bases; nucleotides not matched to a gene: 9. DNA for the CDR3: TGCAGCGCCGTCGGACAGGGGGCTAGGGATACGCAGTATTTT. Its protein is CSAVGQGARDTQYF.

The gene calls are TRBV5-4 and TRBJ2-7, with TRBD1 matching 9 bases. The CDR3 totals 14 residues. Losses at the gene ends were 5 bases for V and 2 bases for J; bases not matched to a gene: 5. Germline CDR1 reads SGHNT; CDR2 reads YYREEE (reference sequence). This chain's CDR3 is CASRKGTGPYEQYF. CDR3 bases: TGTGCCAGCAGAAAAGGGACAGGGCCCTACGAGCAGTACTTC. Filled out from reference TRBV5-4 and TRBJ2-7, the complete variable domain reads ETGVTQSPTHLIKTRGQQVTLRCSSQSGHNTVSWYQQALGQGPQFIFQYYREEENGRGNFPPRFSGLQFPNYSSELNVNALELDDSALYLCASRKGTGPYEQYFGPGTRLTVT.

In its sample, this clonotype was seen a few times. The chain joins TRBV7-9 to TRBJ2-3, with 8 bases aligning to TRBD2. The V gene's germline CDR1 is SEHNR and CDR2 FQNEAQ (reference sequence). The CDR3 has 17 amino acids. V was clipped by 3 bases and J by 3 bases; unmatched bases: 11. CDR3 in amino acids: CASSLGTRISGTDTQYF. CDR3 DNA: TGTGCCAGCAGCTTGGGGACTAGGATCTCAGGGACAGATACGCAGTATTTT.

The chain recombines TRBV7-9 with TRBJ1-5; D is undetermined. There are 14 residues in the CDR3. Germline CDR1 is SEHNR and CDR2 is FQNEAQ (reference sequence). Trimming left V 1 base short and J 4 bases short, with 8 bases between. CDR3 sequence reads: CASSLESENQPQHF. The CDR3 region has the DNA TGTGCCAGCAGCTTAGAGTCAGAAAATCAGCCCCAGCATTTT.

The chain is built from TRBV12-3 or TRBV12-4 and TRBJ2-5; D gene unclear. The length of the CDR3 is 15 residues. With 1 base removed from V and 1 base from J, the gap between germline ends came to 10 bases. CDR3 sequence reads: CASSLGRLFQETQYF. As DNA, the CDR3 is TGTGCCAGCAGTTTAGGGCGGTTATTCCAAGAGACCCAGTACTTC.

This rearrangement joins TRBV29-1 to TRBJ2-5; 7 nucleotides match TRBD2. Germline lookup yields CDR1 SQVTM and CDR2 ANQGSEA. This CDR3 has 15 amino acids. Germline trimming cut 5 bases from V and 4 bases from J; bases unmatched to any gene: 13. The CDR3 DNA reads TGCAGCGTTCAATTGTTGGGAGGGTTTGGAGAGACCCAGTACTTC. It is translated as CSVQLLGGFGETQYF.

The J gene is TRBJ2-3, the V gene TRBV6-4, with 10 bases identical to TRBD2. The V segment lost 6 bases and the J segment 4 bases; nucleotides outside the gene matches: 7. The CDR3 spans 15 residues. Germline loops: CDR1 MRHNA, CDR2 SNTAGT. In DNA, the CDR3 is TGTGCCAGCAGCACAGCGGGGGGGCCTTCAGATACGCAGTATTTT. Protein: CASSTAGGPSDTQYF.

This clonotype occurred a few times. The CDR3 DNA reads TGTGCCAGCAGCAGGAGCGGGGTTGGAGAGACCCAGTACTTC. Protein product: CASSRSGVGETQYF. This rearrangement joins TRBV7-9 to TRBJ2-5; 7 bases fit TRBD2. CDR1 and CDR2 (germline): SEHNR, FQNEAQ (reference sequence). Trimming cost V 5 bases and J 4 bases; bases outside gene matches: 7. The CDR3 is made up of 14 amino acids.

This clonotype occurred many times. The chain joins TRBV11-2 to TRBJ2-4, with 8 bases identical to TRBD2. The CDR3 is 16 residues long. Trimming cost V 0 bases and J 0 bases; bases outside gene matches: 1. Germline V gene data show CDR1 as SGHAT and CDR2 as FQNNGV. In DNA, the CDR3 is TGTGCCAGCAGCTTAGATCTAGCGGGAGCCAAAAACATTCAGTACTTC. Translated, it gives CASSLDLAGAKNIQYF.

This clonotype was recorded a few times. The chain has TRBV3-1 and TRBJ1-2; TRBD1 is a possible D gene (5 bases). Germline CDR1 is LGHDT and CDR2 is YNNKEL (reference sequence). CDR3 size: 17 residues. V lost 0 bases, J lost 2 bases, and 16 bases lay in between. The CDR3 nucleotides read TGTGCCAGCAGCCAAGATAAGGGACCTCCTCTAAACTATGGCTACACCTTC. This encodes CASSQDKGPPLNYGYTF.

In this sample, this clonotype turned up once. The chain couples TRBV21-1 to TRBJ2-7; the DNA was not used to check the table's D call, TRBD1. TRBV21-1 is annotated as a pseudogene. The CDR3 has 17 amino acids. The CDR3 sequence is CASSPGQGLNNFYEQYF. The CDR3 coding sequence is TGTGCCAGCAGCCCTGGACAGGGTCTTAACAATTTCTACGAGCAGTACTTC.

This clonotype was seen a few times. This chain links TRBV9 with TRBJ2-3; 14 positions match TRBD2. Looked up from germline, CDR1 is SGDLS and CDR2 is YYNGEE. Losses at the gene ends were 0 bases for V and 7 bases for J; bases not matched to a gene: 7. The CDR3 is 17 amino acids. Here the CDR3 DNA reads TGTGCCAGCAGCGTAGAGGGACTAGCGGGAGAAGGTCATACGCAGTATTTT. The encoded protein is CASSVEGLAGEGHTQYF.

The chain links TRBV7-2 to TRBJ2-7; D not resolved. Per germline, CDR1 SGHTA and CDR2 FQGNSA. This CDR3 is 15 amino acids long. Between the trimmed V and J ends, which lost 5 bases and 4 bases, there was a span of 18 bases. The CDR3 is CASSPVGDGVYEQYF. The CDR3 coding sequence is TGTGCCAGCAGCCCCGTTGGAGATGGGGTGTACGAGCAGTACTTC. Drawing the rest from reference TRBV7-2 and TRBJ2-7, the complete variable domain is GAGVSQSPSNKVTEKGKDVELRCDPISGHTALYWYRQSLGQGLEFLIYFQGNSAPDKSGLPSDRFSAERTGGSVSTLTIQRTQQEDSAVYLCASSPVGDGVYEQYFGPGTRLTVT.

The V call is TRBV28, the J call TRBJ2-7; D may be TRBD2 (5 bases). Trimming shortened V by 2 bases and J by 2 bases, and 10 bases separated the two germline ends. The CDR3 length is 14 residues. CDR1 and CDR2 (germline): MDHEN, SYDVKM. DNA for the CDR3: TGTGCCAGCAGTTTAGTCGGACTTCCCTACGAGCAGTACTTC. Protein product: CASSLVGLPYEQYF. The full variable domain, with the rest looked up from reference TRBV28 and TRBJ2-7, is DVKVTQSSRYLVKRTGEKVFLECVQDMDHENMFWYRQDPGLGLRLIYFSYDVKMKEKGDIPEGYSVSREKKERFSLILESASTNQTSMYLCASSLVGLPYEQYFGPGTRLTVT.

This clonotype was counted only a few times. This chain connects TRBV5-1 to TRBJ2-5; 7 bases match TRBD2. Looked up from germline, CDR1 is SGHRS and CDR2 is YFSETQ. V lost 0 bases to trimming and J lost 11 bases; unmatched junction nucleotides: 7. This CDR3 has 13 amino acids. CDR3 region: CASSLVPGREQYF. Written as DNA, the CDR3 is TGCGCCAGCAGCTTGGTACCGGGGAGGGAGCAGTACTTC.

J is TRBJ2-1 and V is TRBV20-1, with no clear D. The CDR3 extends over 15 amino acids. Germline-derived CDR1 and CDR2 are DFQATT and SNEGSKA (reference sequence). V lost 0 bases and J lost 2, with 11 bases in between. This chain's CDR3 is CSARDRQKAYNEQFF. CDR3 in DNA: TGCAGTGCTAGAGATCGCCAGAAAGCCTACAATGAGCAGTTCTTC.

This sequence joins TRBV7-9 and TRBJ2-6, with unresolved D. Germline loops: CDR1 SEHNR, CDR2 FQNEAQ (reference sequence). The V and J ends lost 7 bases and 2 bases respectively, with 12 bases between them. The length of the CDR3 is 15 residues. CDR3 sequence (DNA): TGTGCCAGCAACGAACTCCGCCCTGGGGCCAACGTCCTGACTTTC. Amino acids: CASNELRPGANVLTF.